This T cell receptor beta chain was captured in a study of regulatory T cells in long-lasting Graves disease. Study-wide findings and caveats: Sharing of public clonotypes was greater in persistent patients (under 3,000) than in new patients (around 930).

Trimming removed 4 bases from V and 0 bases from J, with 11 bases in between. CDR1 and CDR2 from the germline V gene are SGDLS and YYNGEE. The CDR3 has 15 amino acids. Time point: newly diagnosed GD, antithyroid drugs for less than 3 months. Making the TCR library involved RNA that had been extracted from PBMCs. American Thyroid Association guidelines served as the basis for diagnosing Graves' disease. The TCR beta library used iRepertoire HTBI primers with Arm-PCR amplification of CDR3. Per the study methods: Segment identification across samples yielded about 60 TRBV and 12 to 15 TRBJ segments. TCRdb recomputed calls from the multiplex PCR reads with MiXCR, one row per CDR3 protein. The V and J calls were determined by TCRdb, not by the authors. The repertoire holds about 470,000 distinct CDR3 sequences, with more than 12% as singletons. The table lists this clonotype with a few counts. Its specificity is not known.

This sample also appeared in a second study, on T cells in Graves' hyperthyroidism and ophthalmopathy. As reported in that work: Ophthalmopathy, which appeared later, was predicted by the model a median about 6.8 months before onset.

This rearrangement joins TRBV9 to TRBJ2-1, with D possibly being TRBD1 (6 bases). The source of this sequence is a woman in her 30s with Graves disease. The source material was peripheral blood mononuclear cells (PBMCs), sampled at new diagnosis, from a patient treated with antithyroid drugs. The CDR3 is CASSLQGSSYNEQFF. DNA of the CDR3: TGTGCCAGCAGCTTACAGGGAAGCTCCTACAATGAGCAGTTCTTC.